The 9 T cell receptor beta chains below all came from one sample that was sequenced in a study of blood T cell repertoires in COVID-19 (dated by TCRdb to about 2020). Receptor libraries were prepared by the immunoSEQ multiplex PCR assay. TCRdb stores this immuneACCESS table with in-frame sequences only. Part of the clones is absent; in the studies checked, under half of the shortfall reflects unresolved V genes, and no reason is known for the rest. The sample contains over 90,000 clones, roughly 70% of them found a single time. The ten largest clones add up to 3.9% of the sample. Sequenced: peripheral blood. The source of these receptors is an older man with COVID-19, enrolled during active disease.

The V gene is TRBV7-2, the J gene TRBJ1-5; D unresolved. The CDR3 is made up of 13 amino acids. The germline V and J ends were trimmed by 4 bases and 4 bases, with 8 bases remaining between them. Per the germline V gene, CDR1 is SGHTA and CDR2 is FQGNSA. This CDR3 reads CASSWQLNQPQHF. In DNA form, the CDR3 reads TGTGCCAGCAGCTGGCAGTTAAATCAGCCCCAGCATTTT.

The chain couples TRBV9 to TRBJ2-5; 10 bases agree with TRBD2. Germline CDR1 and CDR2: SGDLS and YYNGEE. V gave up 0 bases and J gave up 3 bases; unmatched junction bases: 5. The CDR3 has 16 residues. CDR3 residues: CASSVGVAGGKETQYF. The CDR3 nucleotides are TGTGCCAGCAGCGTAGGCGTAGCGGGAGGAAAAGAGACCCAGTACTTC.

The V and J genes are TRBV28 and TRBJ1-5, with D perhaps TRBD1 (6 bases). V lost 5 bases and J 3 bases, leaving 14 bases between the germline ends. The germline V gene has CDR1 MDHEN and CDR2 SYDVKM. CDR3 length equals 15 residues. CDR3 nucleotide sequence: TGTGCCAGCAGTCCCACACAGGGTTTCAATCAGCCCCAGCATTTT. Translation: CASSPTQGFNQPQHF.

This chain joins TRBV7-6 and TRBJ1-4; possibly TRBD1 for D (6 bases). V was shortened by 10 bases and J by 5 bases, with 20 bases between the two germline ends. The CDR3 has 15 residues. The germline V gene has CDR1 SGHVS and CDR2 FNYEAQ. The CDR3 region is CAITDSPHINEKLFF. For the CDR3, the DNA is TGTGCCATCACGGACAGCCCACACATAAATGAAAAACTGTTTTTT.

V is TRBV9 and J is TRBJ2-2; 8 bases match TRBD1. CDR1 is SGDLS and CDR2 is YYNGEE in the germline V gene. This CDR3 spans 15 amino acids. Trimming took 4 bases from V and 2 from J; bases not matched to a gene: 4. CDR3: CASSPQGANTGELFF. CDR3 nucleotides: TGTGCCAGCAGCCCCCAGGGGGCAAACACCGGGGAGCTGTTTTTT.

V and J are TRBV4-1 and TRBJ2-3; the D gene is possibly TRBD1 (7 bases). CDR1 is MGHRA, CDR2 YSYEKL, per germline. This CDR3 is 17 amino acids long. The V and J ends lost 3 bases and 1 base respectively, with 17 bases between them. The CDR3 reads CASSHLKQGTGTDTQYF. CDR3 in DNA: TGCGCCAGCAGCCACCTAAAACAGGGGACTGGCACAGATACGCAGTATTTT.

V gene TRBV28 combines with J gene TRBJ2-7; TRBD2 matches 7 bases. With 6 bases clipped from V and 7 bases from J, the junction kept 15 bases outside the gene matches. This CDR3 comprises 15 residues. The V gene's germline CDR1 is MDHEN and CDR2 SYDVKM. Written as DNA, the CDR3 is TGTGCCAGCAGAAAAACGGGCGGGAGTCCTCGAGAGCAGTACTTC. Protein: CASRKTGGSPREQYF.

CDR3 in DNA: TGTGCCAGCAGTTACCCCCCGGGGGGGGCCAATCAGCCCCAGCATTTT. This sequence encodes CASSYPPGGANQPQHF. The chain carries TRBV6-6 and TRBJ1-5; D perhaps matches TRBD1 (6 bases). This CDR3 is 16 amino acids long. The germline V gene encodes CDR1 MNHNY and CDR2 SVGAGI (reference sequence). V was shortened by 2 bases and J by 3 bases, with 14 bases between the two germline ends.

This clone has only one observation. The CDR3 protein is CASQGGINANYGYTF. CDR3 DNA: TGTGCCAGTCAAGGGGGAATAAACGCTAACTATGGCTACACCTTC. V and J are TRBV28 and TRBJ1-2, with D possibly TRBD1 on 6 matching bases. The CDR3 loop spans 15 amino acids. CDR1 and CDR2 from the germline V gene are MDHEN and SYDVKM. V lost 9 bases and J 0 bases, leaving 17 bases between the germline ends.